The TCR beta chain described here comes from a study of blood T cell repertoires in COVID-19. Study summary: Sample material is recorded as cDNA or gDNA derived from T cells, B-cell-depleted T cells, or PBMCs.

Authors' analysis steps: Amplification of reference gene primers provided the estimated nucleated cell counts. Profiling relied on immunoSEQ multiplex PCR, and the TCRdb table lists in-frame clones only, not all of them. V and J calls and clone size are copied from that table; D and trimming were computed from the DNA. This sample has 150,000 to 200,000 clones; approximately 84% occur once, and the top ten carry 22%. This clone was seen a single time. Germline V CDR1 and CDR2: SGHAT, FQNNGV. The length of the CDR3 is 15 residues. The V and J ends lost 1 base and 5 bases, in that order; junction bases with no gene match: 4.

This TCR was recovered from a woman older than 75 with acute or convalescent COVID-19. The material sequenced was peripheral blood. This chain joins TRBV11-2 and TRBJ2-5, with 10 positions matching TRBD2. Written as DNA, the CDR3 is TGTGCCAGCAGCTTAGGAGCGGGAGGGGGGGAGACCCAGTACTTC. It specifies CASSLGAGGGETQYF.